This TCR beta chain was recovered during a study of OX40 agonist ivuxolimab in advanced cancers. Overall study context: Subjects had a mean age of approximately 60 years, with a range of about 20 to 85; roughly 83% were male. Study-wide points: At 0.1 to 3.0 mg/kg and by week 6, CD4+ and CD8+ T cells in the blood had expanded clonally.

The junction had 2 bases not matched to a gene; V was cut back by 6 bases and J by 4 bases. Germline CDR1 is SNHLY and CDR2 is FYNNEI. The CDR3 is 14 residues long. Points on this clone: Its antigen is as yet unknown.

Clones were read by immunoSEQ multiplex PCR, and TCRdb kept only the in-frame ones, dropping some. The sample contains roughly 150,000 clones, approximately 94% of which appear only once. The material was CD4+ or CD8+ T cells sorted from blood, obtained in a trial of the OX40 agonist ivuxolimab. This TCR derives from an adult with an advanced solid tumor such as melanoma, head and neck, liver or kidney cancer. V and J are TRBV2 and TRBJ2-7, with 14 nucleotides matching TRBD2. The DNA for the CDR3 is TGTGCCAGCAGGACTAGCGGGAGGGAGTACGAGCAGTACTTC. Its translation is CASRTSGREYEQYF.